This T cell receptor beta chain was observed in a study of a mutant IDH1 vaccine in newly diagnosed glioma. Study details: Before enrollment, the patients had been treated with radiotherapy alone, temozolomide alone, or both together. Most of them had received both.

As regards this clone: Its antigen is not identified. The identical CDR3 is also encoded by other nucleotide sequences in the sample.

Germline V CDR1 and CDR2: SEHNR, FQNEAQ (reference sequence). The V end was cut by 1 base, the J end by 3 bases, with 3 bases between. CDR3 length: 12 amino acids. Only in-frame clones appear in the TCRdb table, and some are missing; sequencing was by immunoSEQ multiplex PCR. The data show just under 95,000 clones, approximately 83% seen once. Overall study findings and caveats: Overall, just under 95% of patients had vaccine-induced immune responses.

Described time point: baseline, week 1 (first vaccination visit). Treatment described: pre-vaccination baseline after standard-of-care therapy. The donors had new WHO grade 3 or 4 astrocytomas; these were IDH1-mutant and ATRX-lost. Sequenced material: PBMCs, taken from a glioma patient treated with radiotherapy, temozolomide or both. This rearrangement joins TRBV7-9 to TRBJ1-2, with D hard to call. This clonotype originated in a woman between 50 and 59 years old with glioma. This CDR3 is CASSLGDYGYTF. The CDR3 nucleotides are TGTGCCAGCAGCTTAGGGGACTATGGCTACACCTTC.